This TCR beta chain is from a study of T cells in Graves' hyperthyroidism and ophthalmopathy (dated by TCRdb to the late 2010s). About the investigation overall: Peripheral blood was collected at initial diagnosis, before any treatment. TCR V-J signatures able to tell the groups apart were searched for in a discovery cohort of 90 to 100 patients, of whom more than 40 had Graves' ophthalmopathy and 55 to 60 had stable Graves' hyperthyroidism. Whether ophthalmopathy could be predicted prospectively was tested in an independent validation cohort made up of roughly 19 hyperthyroidism patients plus 17 patients who later progressed to ophthalmopathy. The 90 or so discovery patients were randomly split 7:3 into training and test sets. Thyroid tissue and blood T-cell repertoires from several Graves' hyperthyroidism patients were also compared in the study. Once sampling was done, hyperthyroidism patients were given methimazole at a starting dose of 30 mg daily, whereas ophthalmopathy patients were given high-dose intravenous methylprednisolone. The paper reports TCR Vbeta CDR3 sequencing of more than 120 peripheral blood samples: approximately 41 ophthalmopathy, under 80 hyperthyroidism and approximately 17 progressor patients.

The sample holds a few counts of this clonotype. Which antigen it targets is not known. Base quality data are lacking; no much larger clone is found one base away. The germline V gene (reference sequence) specifies DFQATT as CDR1 and SNEGSKA as CDR2. The CDR3 contains 13 residues, cysteine and phenylalanine counted. The CDR3 DNA has 39 bases and is translated from base 1. The junction carries 15 bases between V and J, which are trimmed by 6 bases and 5 bases respectively. Amplification of TCR beta CDR3 regions was carried out from RNA transcripts. For the first round of RT-PCR on the TCR CDR3, the HTBI primer set was used together with the Qiagen OneStep RT-PCR kit. Libraries were constructed in a second round of multiplex PCR, after which size selection and purification were performed. Libraries were sequenced paired-end with 100 bp reads on an Illumina HiSeq2000. For the original study's pipeline: SOAPnuke was used to process the raw data, removing reads that contained adapters or uncalled bases, had a mean Phred below 15, or lacked an exact match to the constant primer or identifier. High-quality paired reads were merged using COPE v1.2.5, and each unique nucleotide sequence was defined as a clonotype. Clonotypes were aligned to IMGT TRBV, TRBD and TRBJ reference segments using MiTCR v1.1. The analysis included only V-J combinations with a frequency above 0.0001, which together covered roughly 99% of the repertoires. A TCS score was defined as the ratio between F50 (clonal expansion) and ExV (chaos), using BLOSUM62-based TCRdist between CDR3 peptides within each V-J. Welch's t-statistics and random forest reduced 450 to 600 V-J features to 10 to 15, which were used in a naive Bayes classifier (R e1071). TCRdb passed the public sequencing reads through fastp at Q25 and MiXCR, retaining productive beta sequences. Rows with one shared CDR3 protein collapse into an entry with the most common genes and DNA. These V and J calls originate from TCRdb's pipeline instead of the authors' own analysis. This sample comprises approximately 640,000 distinct CDR3 sequences, roughly 17% of them detected only once. Roughly a sixth of the sample belongs to the ten largest clones.

Stable Graves' hyperthyroidism was defined as the absence of progression to ophthalmopathy over 18 months of follow-up. The hyperthyroidism patients were between 18 and 65 years old and newly diagnosed, with a disease duration of less than 2 months. Any patient with an uncontrolled infection, another autoimmune disease, pregnancy or lactation was excluded. Diagnoses were based on clinical symptoms, serum thyroxine and TRAb, thyroid ultrasound and orbital computed tomography. PBMCs were isolated from more than 9 ml of fresh peripheral blood by Ficoll-Paque density gradient centrifugation. Total RNA was extracted using Trizol reagent, and RNA quality was assessed on an Agilent 2100 Bioanalyzer. Broader findings and caveats from the paper: In validation, the model predicted progression to ophthalmopathy with roughly 66% sensitivity and 72% to 85% specificity, a median of approximately 6.7 months before onset. A 13 V-J signature model separated ophthalmopathy from stable hyperthyroidism, with 87.88% sensitivity and 81.08% specificity in cross-validation and 80%/75% in testing. Blood samples also contained most of the expanded thyroid clonotypes (frequency above 0.001), which suggests that blood repertoires may reflect thyroid immune responses. Sample size was not statistically predetermined, and investigators were not blinded to group allocation.

This TCR came from a man in his fifties with Graves' hyperthyroidism. The sequenced material came from blood. The chain uses TRBV20-1 and TRBJ2-3; a confident D gene designation cannot be given. The DNA reads TGCAGTGCACAGAGGAGTACAAGAGATACGCAGTATTTT. The translation is CSAQRSTRDTQYF.